This T cell receptor beta chain comes out of a study of shared clonotypes between healthy human individuals. On sorted subsets, replicate PCRs used 200 to 250 ng DNA, or about 33,000 T cell genomes. Libraries were prepared by immunoSEQ multiplex PCR; TCRdb keeps only in-frame clonotypes and omits some of them. Of nearly 1 million clones listed, about three quarters were seen once; the top ten hold around 1.4%. Germline CDR1 reads SEHNR; CDR2 reads FQNEAQ (reference sequence). This CDR3 comprises 17 residues. With V trimmed by 1 base and J by 8 bases, 14 bases remained unmatched. The genes are TRBV7-9 and TRBJ1-2, with 9 bases identical to TRBD1. The sequence was obtained from a man between 18 and 29 years old in good health. The sequencing sample was made of memory CD4+ T cells sorted from blood. As for subset: CD45RA-negative fraction. The CDR3 nucleotides are TGTGCCAGCAGCTTAGAACCCTCCGGGACAGGGCCCGGAGGCTACACCTTC. This codes for CASSLEPSGTGPGGYTF.